This T cell receptor beta chain was documented in a study of control samples from healthy donors and cancer patients (dated by TCRdb to the early 2020s). Libraries were prepared through the immunoSEQ multiplex PCR assay. TCRdb took over this immuneACCESS table, retaining in-frame rearrangements with V and J assigned. Such tables are incomplete; in checked studies, under half of the missing clones stem from an unresolved V gene, and the remainder is unexplained. The sample table records more than 70,000 clones; approximately 89% of these occur just once. The ten largest clones take up roughly 0.92% of the sample. The CDR3 runs 16 residues from the cysteine to the phenylalanine. Solely the CDR3 DNA is kept, with 48 bases framed from the first base. Via the germline V gene, CDR1 is LGHNA and CDR2 YNFKEQ. After removal of 3 bases from V and 0 bases from J, the junction retains 5 bases not matched to a gene.

In the case of this clone: This receptor's antigen is unknown. The sample holds no much larger clone one base away, and base qualities are not on file.

This sequence uses TRBV4-2 and TRBJ1-3, and 7 junctional nucleotides match TRBD1. Sequenced input: blood. The receptor comes from a woman between 25 and 40 years old in good health. Read as DNA, the sequence is TGTGCCAGCAGCCAGCCCGGACAGGCCTCTGGAAACACCATATATTTT. This translates into CASSQPGQASGNTIYF.